This entry lists 2 T cell receptor beta chains sequenced from one sample in a study of blood T cells in healthy people across ages. Sample-barcoded 5' priming and a J-beta primer mix drove a second PCR of roughly 7 to 11 cycles. TCRdb analysed the 5' RACE reads with MiXCR anew, one entry per CDR3 protein. The sample yields 1.5 million to 2 million distinct CDR3 sequences, 28% seen once. The source material was blood. Receptors originate from a woman in her 30s in good health.

This clonotype was recorded a few times. The chain couples TRBV2 to TRBJ2-7, with 12 bases that match TRBD1. Germline values: CDR1 SNHLY, CDR2 FYNNEI. After removal of 11 bases from V and 5 bases from J, the junction contained 7 bases not matched to a gene. This CDR3 has 13 amino acids. In DNA form, the CDR3 reads TGTGCCGGGCGGGGACAGGGGGCCCACGAGCAGTACTTC. It specifies CAGRGQGAHEQYF.

This clonotype was found a few times. The chain combines TRBV14 with TRBJ2-1; unclear D gene. Trimming left V 0 bases short and J 10 bases short, with 10 bases between. CDR1 is SGHDN, CDR2 FVKESK, per germline. This CDR3 spans 13 amino acids. The CDR3 region is CASSQDHRMEQFF. The CDR3 DNA reads as TGTGCCAGCAGCCAAGATCACCGAATGGAGCAGTTCTTC.